A selection of T cell receptor beta chains follows, all from one sample in a study of T-cell reconstitution after alpha-beta-depleted transplantation in children. TCRdb re-called the PCR reads with MiXCR, one entry per CDR3 protein. The sample has fewer than 550,000 distinct CDR3 sequences, roughly 11% seen once; the top ten hold 12% to 15%. The sample here was PBMCs, mostly from graft donor cells, taken 180 days after TCRalphabeta/CD19-depleted stem cell transplant. The receptors shown here come from a female patient aged 2 to 10 who had a stem cell transplant for aplastic anemia, so the T cells may come from the graft donor. Each CDR3 is given with its conserved first and last residue. Fields, in order: clone size, J gene, D gene, CDR3 length, V gene, CDR3 protein, CDR3 DNA. The D gene is left open where the match is weak. Size is stated for part of the rows, as once, few or many counts, or as a class when the clone is expanded.

>-|TRBJ2-3|-|16|TRBV7-7
CASSLLIGGGTDTQYF
TGTGCCAGCAGCTTACTAATAGGGGGGGGCACAGATACGCAGTATTTT
>-|TRBJ1-2|-|15|TRBV5-1
CASSLDWGAASGYTF
TGCGCCAGCAGCTTGGACTGGGGGGCGGCCTCTGGCTACACCTTC
>few|TRBJ2-7|TRBD1|11|TRBV2
CANGRGYEQYF
TGTGCCAACGGCAGGGGGTACGAGCAGTACTTC
>-|TRBJ1-1|-|14|TRBV12-3/TRBV12-4
CASSPILDPYEAFF
TGTGCCAGCAGTCCAATCCTCGACCCCTATGAAGCTTTCTTT
>-|TRBJ1-1|-|14|TRBV20-1
CSARALGGGPEAFF
TGCAGTGCTAGAGCTCTGGGGGGGGGACCTGAAGCTTTCTTT
>many|TRBJ2-7|-|13|TRBV25-1
CASRRGGSYEQYF
TGTGCCAGCAGGAGGGGGGGGTCCTACGAGCAGTACTTC
>few|TRBJ2-3|-|13|TRBV13
CASSGGPGDTQYF
TGTGCCAGCAGTGGAGGGCCTGGAGATACGCAGTATTTT
>many|TRBJ1-4|-|15|TRBV5-1
CASSSVSETNEKLFF
TGCGCCAGCAGCTCGGTTTCGGAAACTAATGAAAAACTGTTTTTT
>-|TRBJ1-5|TRBD1|15|TRBV6-2/TRBV6-3
CASSFNTGGNQPQHF
TGTGCCAGCAGCTTCAACACAGGGGGTAATCAGCCCCAGCATTTT
>few|TRBJ1-1|TRBD1|16|TRBV20-1
CSATRGQGYMNTEAFF
TGCAGTGCTACAAGGGGACAGGGCTATATGAACACTGAAGCTTTCTTT
>-|TRBJ2-3|-|10|TRBV29-1
CSVSGDTQYF
TGCAGCGTTTCCGGGGATACGCAGTATTTT
>few|TRBJ1-1|TRBD1|14|TRBV7-2
CASSRRDSYTEAFF
TGTGCCAGCAGCCGAAGGGACAGTTACACTGAAGCTTTCTTT
>few|TRBJ1-1|-|16|TRBV7-2
CASTTRGPIENTEAFF
TGTGCCAGCACCACCCGAGGCCCCATAGAGAACACTGAAGCTTTCTTT
>many|TRBJ1-4|-|15|TRBV4-1
CASSFSGHPREKLFF
TGCGCCAGCAGTTTTTCGGGACATCCCCGGGAAAAACTGTTTTTT
>few|TRBJ2-1|TRBD2|17|TRBV25-1
CASSTLTSASSYNEQFF
TGTGCCAGCAGTACCCTGACTAGCGCTAGCTCCTACAATGAGCAGTTCTTC
>few|TRBJ2-1|-|15|TRBV5-1
CASSLVGYSYNEQFF
TGCGCCAGCAGCTTGGTGGGGTACTCCTACAATGAGCAGTTCTTC
>few|TRBJ1-5|-|12|TRBV7-2
CASGPSNQPQHF
TGTGCCAGCGGTCCTAGCAATCAGCCCCAGCATTTT
>few|TRBJ2-1|-|14|TRBV20-1
CSARGGTGENEQFF
TGCAGTGCTAGGGGCGGCACCGGGGAAAATGAGCAGTTCTTC
>few|TRBJ2-7|-|15|TRBV27
CASSLHAGDYYEQYF
TGTGCCAGCAGTTTACATGCAGGCGACTACTACGAGCAGTACTTC
>-|TRBJ1-1|TRBD1|15|TRBV18
CASSPQTGRNTEAFF
TGTGCCAGCTCACCCCAGACAGGGAGGAACACTGAAGCTTTCTTT
>-|TRBJ2-1|TRBD2|15|TRBV7-3
CASSLNLAGYNEQFF
TGTGCCAGCAGCTTAAATCTAGCGGGGTACAATGAGCAGTTCTTC
>few|TRBJ2-2|-|16|TRBV28
CASSFRRGWDTGELFF
TGTGCCAGCAGTTTTCGTCGGGGGTGGGACACCGGGGAGCTGTTTTTT
>-|TRBJ2-4|TRBD2|16|TRBV28
CASSLNAGGTKNIQYF
TGTGCCAGCAGTTTAAACGCGGGGGGTACCAAAAACATTCAGTACTTC
>few|TRBJ2-3|-|17|TRBV28
CASSLRPLAFSTDTQYF
TGTGCCAGCAGCCTTAGACCGCTTGCCTTTAGCACAGATACGCAGTATTTT
>many|TRBJ1-1|-|13|TRBV24-1
CATSAQMNTEAFF
TGTGCCACCAGTGCCCAAATGAACACTGAAGCTTTCTTT
>-|TRBJ1-1|-|16|TRBV5-6
CASNVVDRIMNTEAFF
TGTGCCAGCAACGTCGTCGACAGAATCATGAACACTGAAGCTTTCTTT
>few|TRBJ2-1|TRBD2|15|TRBV28
CASSTPGLGINEQFF
TGTGCCAGCAGCACACCGGGACTAGGGATCAATGAGCAGTTCTTC
>-|TRBJ2-2|-|14|TRBV12-5
CASGVTLDTGELFF
TGTGCTAGTGGTGTCACCCTAGACACCGGGGAGCTGTTTTTT
>-|TRBJ2-1|-|18|TRBV4-3
CASSQDLRREALYNEQFF
TGCGCCAGCAGCCAAGATCTCAGGAGGGAGGCCCTATACAATGAGCAGTTCTTC